Listed below are T cell receptor beta chains from one sample, sequenced in a study of T cell responses to AZD1222 COVID-19 vaccine. Produced via immunoSEQ multiplex PCR; TCRdb's table is partial and in-frame only. The sample contains about 110,000 clones, over 85% of which appear only once. Specimen: peripheral blood, collected on day 0 of MenACWY control vaccination. The receptors originated from an adult in good health. The CDR3 runs from the conserved cysteine through the conserved F or W. The D gene is left open where the match is weak. Expanded clones get a size class; other rows say once, few or many, or leave the size out.

d_gene | abundance | j_gene | v_gene | CDR3aa | CDR3nt
. | . | TRBJ1-4 | TRBV7-9 | CASSFNRADEKLFF | TGTGCCAGCAGCTTTAACAGGGCTGATGAAAAACTGTTTTTT
. | . | TRBJ2-6 | TRBV2 | CASSKGTGANVLTF | TGTGCCAGCAGTAAGGGTACTGGGGCCAACGTCCTGACTTTC
. | . | TRBJ2-3 | TRBV4-1 | CASSQVGRSKSTDTQYF | TGCGCCAGCAGCCAAGTGGGTCGGAGCAAGAGCACAGATACGCAGTATTTT
. | . | TRBJ2-1 | TRBV18 | CASSPQQSSSYNEQFF | TGTGCCAGCTCACCACAACAGAGCAGCTCCTACAATGAGCAGTTCTTC
. | . | TRBJ1-2 | TRBV19 | CASSRNTDYGYTF | TGTGCCAGTAGTAGGAACACGGACTATGGCTACACCTTC
. | . | TRBJ2-4 | TRBV24-1 | CATRLPRAENIQYF | TGTGCCACCCGACTGCCGAGGGCCGAAAACATTCAGTACTTC
. | . | TRBJ1-1 | TRBV11-2 | CASTLQLSTEAFF | TGTGCCAGCACCCTGCAGTTGAGCACTGAAGCTTTCTTT
. | . | TRBJ1-2 | TRBV3-1/TRBV3-2 | CASSQLGVSYGYTF | TGTGCCAGCAGCCAGTTGGGGGTTAGCTATGGCTACACCTTC
. | few | TRBJ1-2 | TRBV5-4 | CASSSQGNNYGYTF | TGTGCCAGCAGCTCTCAGGGGAACAACTATGGCTACACCTTC
. | . | TRBJ2-2 | TRBV19 | CASNPRGRGDTGELFF | TGTGCCAGTAATCCCCGGGGCAGGGGGGACACCGGGGAGCTGTTTTTT
. | . | TRBJ1-5 | TRBV7-9 | CADSSGLRLLRVNQPQHF | TGTGCCGACTCTTCCGGCCTAAGGTTATTGAGGGTCAATCAGCCCCAGCATTTT
. | . | TRBJ1-6 | TRBV3-1/TRBV3-2 | CASSLSVGNSPLHF | TGTGCCAGCAGCCTATCGGTAGGGAATTCACCCCTCCACTTT
TRBD1 | . | TRBJ2-7 | TRBV11-2 | CASSPYRDREYEQYF | TGTGCCAGCAGCCCGTACCGGGACAGGGAATACGAGCAGTACTTC
. | . | TRBJ2-1 | TRBV7-9 | CASSLRQASNEQFF | TGTGCCAGCAGCTTACGACAGGCCTCCAATGAGCAGTTCTTC
. | . | TRBJ1-5 | TRBV15 | CATSRAGFSQPQHF | TGTGCCACCAGCAGAGCAGGTTTTTCTCAGCCCCAGCATTTT
. | . | TRBJ1-3 | TRBV6-6 | CASSYEAIFWGNTIYF | TGTGCCAGCAGTTATGAGGCGATTTTCTGGGGAAACACCATATATTTT
. | . | TRBJ2-2 | TRBV7-3 | CASSENTGELFF | TGTGCCAGCAGTGAGAACACCGGGGAGCTGTTTTTT
. | . | TRBJ2-1 | TRBV2 | CASRPSAYNEQFF | TGTGCCAGCAGGCCGAGCGCCTACAATGAGCAGTTCTTC
. | once | TRBJ1-5 | TRBV19 | CATAARANSNQPQHF | TGTGCTACCGCAGCCAGGGCTAATAGCAATCAGCCCCAGCATTTT
TRBD1 | . | TRBJ1-4 | TRBV5-6 | CASSSLTGGNEKLFF | TGTGCCAGCAGCTCGTTGACAGGGGGGAATGAAAAACTGTTTTTT
TRBD1 | . | TRBJ2-7 | TRBV5-1 | CASSLGQGSYEQYF | TGCGCCAGCAGCTTGGGACAGGGATCCTACGAGCAGTACTTC
. | . | TRBJ2-7 | TRBV4-2 | CASSQGGDILEQYF | TGTGCCAGCAGCCAAGGAGGGGACATTCTCGAGCAGTACTTC
. | . | TRBJ1-2 | TRBV6-2/TRBV6-3 | CASSDGGVYGYTF | TGTGCCAGCAGCGACGGGGGGGTCTATGGCTACACCTTC
TRBD2 | . | TRBJ2-5 | TRBV10-1 | CASSESGTSGETQYF | TGCGCCAGCAGTGAGTCCGGGACTAGCGGAGAGACCCAGTACTTC
. | . | TRBJ1-5 | TRBV5-6 | CASSFTGNQPQHF | TGTGCCAGCAGCTTTACCGGTAATCAGCCCCAGCATTTT
TRBD1 | . | TRBJ1-5 | TRBV7-2 | CASSNGGTADQPQHF | TGTGCCAGCAGCAACGGGGGGACAGCTGATCAGCCCCAGCATTTT
. | . | TRBJ1-6 | TRBV4-3 | CASSQDQPGVDSPLHF | TGCGCCAGCAGCCAAGATCAGCCAGGGGTGGATTCACCCCTCCACTTT